Sequencing of this T cell receptor beta chain was carried out in a study of PD-1 blockade in mismatch repair-deficient tumors. Study-level information: All were previously treated, progressing patients with 11 to 13 mismatch repair-deficient cancer types.

Assay: immunoSEQ multiplex PCR; the TCRdb copy retains only in-frame clones and omits some. The sample has 30,000 to 45,000 clones, roughly 83% seen once; the top ten hold about 1%. Every patient had mismatch repair deficiency by PCR or immunohistochemistry. The TCR-sequenced patients were a few responders to pembrolizumab. The study's findings and limits: After pembrolizumab, tumor-resident clones rose rapidly, then generally contracted before radiologic responses.

In this sample, this clone turned up once. Its antigen remains unidentified. Sample: PBMCs, taken less than 40 weeks after starting pembrolizumab. The receptor was derived from an adult with mismatch repair-deficient cancer.

The CDR3 DNA is TGTGCCATCAGTGACCGCACCCTGAGAGCTATGAACACTGAAGCTTTCTTT. This codes for CAISDRTLRAMNTEAFF. The chain couples TRBV10-3 to TRBJ1-1; D is undetermined. Germline V CDR1 and CDR2: ENHRY, SYGVKD. The CDR3 contains 17 residues. The V and J ends lost 3 bases and 0 bases respectively, with 17 bases between them.